This TCR beta chain was sequenced during a study of response to subunit inactivated influenza vaccine. Deletions cut 7 bases from V and 1 base from J, with 14 bases between. The CDR3 spans 14 residues. TCRdb re-called the RT-PCR reads through MiXCR, storing one row per CDR3 protein. The sample has around 570,000 distinct CDR3 sequences; 11% are singletons. The same sample was also used in a study of T cells expressing NK-cell markers. That source adds: Beta-chain TCR cDNA was generated via 5'RACE template switching with UMIs. One of the eight sequenced donors was seronegative, whereas the other seven were HCMV-seropositive.

The receptor's source is a man aged 50-59 years who received an inactivated influenza vaccine. Sequenced material: PBMCs from blood, taken on the day of vaccination. J is TRBJ2-7 and V is TRBV12-3 or TRBV12-4; D may match TRBD1 or TRBD2 (5 bases each). This CDR3 is CASTLGTVSYEQYF. The CDR3 DNA is TGTGCCAGCACCTTAGGGACGGTATCCTACGAGCAGTACTTC.